This passage covers 22 T cell receptor beta chains from one sample sequenced in a study of early T cells in non-severe SARS-CoV-2 infection. TCRdb reanalysed the 5' RACE reads using MiXCR and keeps one entry per CDR3 protein. The table shows tens of thousands of distinct CDR3 sequences, with 5.9% occurring only once. The source material was whole blood, sampled at baseline. These receptor sequences come from an adult who was a healthcare worker with PCR-confirmed SARS-CoV-2 infection or an uninfected control (not recorded which).

The rearrangement links TRBV2 to TRBJ2-3; 12 nucleotides agree with TRBD2. The ends lost 2 bases at V and 6 bases at J; junction bases unmatched: 6. Germline values: CDR1 SNHLY, CDR2 FYNNEI. The CDR3 is 16 amino acids. DNA for the CDR3: TGTGCCAGCAGTGAACAACTAGCGGGAGGTGGGGATACGCAGTATTTT. It is translated as CASSEQLAGGGDTQYF.

This clonotype was counted many times. The chain recombines TRBV5-4 with TRBJ1-4, with TRBD1 as a possible D gene (5 bases). Trimming removed 3 bases at V and 6 bases at J, with 12 bases between. The CDR3 consists of 14 residues. Germline lookup yields CDR1 SGHNT and CDR2 YYREEE (reference sequence). CDR3 protein: CASSSPRGDEKLFF. In nucleotides, the CDR3 is TGTGCCAGCAGCTCTCCCCGGGGGGATGAAAAACTGTTTTTT.

This rearrangement joins TRBV13 to TRBJ1-1; 7 bases map to TRBD1. The CDR3 is 14 amino acids. Germline CDR1 and CDR2: PRHDT and FYEKMQ (reference sequence). V dropped 6 bases and J dropped 2; count of bases not matched to a gene: 6. The CDR3 here is CASSFTGVNTEAFF. CDR3 bases: TGTGCCAGCAGTTTTACAGGGGTAAACACTGAAGCTTTCTTT.

The table lists this clonotype with many counts. The CDR3 spells CASSLGAGSSYEQYF. CDR3 in DNA: TGTGCCAGCAGCTTAGGCGCGGGATCTTCCTACGAGCAGTACTTC. The chain links TRBV7-9 to TRBJ2-7; tentative D call: TRBD2 (6 bases). Trimming stripped 1 base from V and 1 base from J, with 11 bases between. The CDR3 runs 15 residues. CDR1 and CDR2 (germline): SEHNR, FQNEAQ (reference sequence).

V gene TRBV15 combines with J gene TRBJ2-7; the D is unclear. The CDR3 contains 16 residues. Germline V gene sequence: CDR1 LNHNV, CDR2 YYDKDF (reference sequence). V lost 1 base, J lost 3 bases, and 16 bases lay in between. The CDR3 nucleotides read TGTGCCACCAGCAGAGTGGAGTCGGACGGCCTCTACGAGCAGTACTTC. Its protein is CATSRVESDGLYEQYF.

The sample holds many counts of this clonotype. The J gene is TRBJ1-4, the V gene TRBV6-4; D uncertain. Trimming shortened V by 0 bases and J by 13 bases, and 9 bases separated the two germline ends. Germline values: CDR1 MRHNA, CDR2 SNTAGT. The CDR3 runs 12 residues. The CDR3 coding sequence is TGTGCCAGCAGTGACTCCGGGGAGCGACTGTTTTTT. Its protein product is CASSDSGERLFF.

This clonotype was detected ten times or more. The genes are TRBV6-5 and TRBJ2-7; D tentatively fits TRBD1 or TRBD2 (5 bases each). The CDR3 contains 13 residues. From germline, CDR1 is MNHEY and CDR2 SVGAGI. Trimming pared 2 bases from V and 3 bases from J, leaving 8 bases between. The DNA for the CDR3 is TGTGCCAGCAGTTACGGGGACGGCTACGAGCAGTACTTC. It is translated as CASSYGDGYEQYF.

The chain recombines TRBV18 with TRBJ1-2, with TRBD1 matching over 8 bases. The CDR3 totals 14 residues. Germline CDR1 reads KGHSH; CDR2 reads LQKENI. V gave up 8 bases and J gave up 4 bases; unmatched junction bases: 9. The chain's CDR3 is CASPLSTGVYGYTF. In DNA, the CDR3 is TGTGCCAGCCCATTGTCGACAGGGGTCTATGGCTACACCTTC. Complete variable domain (other parts from reference TRBV18 and TRBJ1-2): NAGVMQNPRHLVRRRGQEARLRCSPMKGHSHVYWYRQLPEEGLKFMVYLQKENIIDESGMPKERFSAEFPKEGPSILRIQQVVRGDSAAYFCASPLSTGVYGYTFGSGTRLTVV.

This clonotype was recorded many times. This chain uses TRBV20-1 with TRBJ2-7, with 11 positions matching TRBD2. The germline V gene has CDR1 DFQATT and CDR2 SNEGSKA (reference sequence). V was pared by 5 bases and J by 4 bases, with 13 bases of the junction left unmatched. The CDR3 has 16 amino acids. The CDR3 DNA sequence: TGCAGTGCTCCGAAGGCCGGGACTAGCGGATCTTACGAGCAGTACTTC. Residues: CSAPKAGTSGSYEQYF.

This clonotype has at least ten counts. The gene calls are TRBV10-2 and TRBJ1-2; D remains ambiguous. The length of the CDR3 is 9 residues. Trimming pared 9 bases from V and 2 bases from J, leaving 1 base between. Germline CDR1 is WSHSY and CDR2 is SAAADI. CDR3 in DNA: TGCGCCAGGAACTATGGCTACACCTTC. It encodes CARNYGYTF.

This clonotype appeared many times. This rearrangement joins TRBV18 to TRBJ1-1; D ambiguous. Germline V CDR1 and CDR2: KGHSH, LQKENI. CDR3 length: 13 residues. Deletions cut 2 bases from V and 1 base from J, with 5 bases between. In DNA, the CDR3 is TGTGCCAGCTCACCAGTGGAGAACACTGAAGCTTTCTTT. Protein product: CASSPVENTEAFF.

In its sample, this clonotype was seen many times. This chain joins TRBV19 and TRBJ2-1; the match to TRBD2 covers 7 bases. V lost 2 bases and J lost 8; bases outside the gene matches: 9. From germline, CDR1 is LNHDA and CDR2 SQIVND (reference sequence). The CDR3 is made up of 15 amino acids. This CDR3 is CASSIRSVGGDEQFF. CDR3 in DNA: TGTGCCAGTAGTATACGCTCAGTGGGAGGGGATGAGCAGTTCTTC.

Many counts were recorded for this clonotype. V gene TRBV6-1 combines with J gene TRBJ2-7; D possibly corresponds to TRBD1 (5 bases). V lost 1 base and J 2 bases, leaving 9 bases between the germline ends. This CDR3 is 14 amino acids long. The germline gives CDR1 MNHNS, CDR2 SASEGT. This chain's CDR3 is CASSEVQGPYEQYF. The CDR3 region has the DNA TGTGCCAGCAGTGAAGTTCAGGGCCCCTACGAGCAGTACTTC.

This rearrangement joins TRBV11-3 to TRBJ2-1, with 14 bases fitting TRBD2. Germline CDR1 and CDR2: SGHNT and YENEEA. After removal of 3 bases from V and 9 bases from J, the junction contained 10 bases not matched to a gene. CDR3 length: 17 residues. CDR3: CASSLTWGTSGSSEQFF. CDR3 DNA: TGTGCCAGCAGCTTGACTTGGGGGACTAGCGGGAGTAGTGAGCAGTTCTTC.

This clonotype was recorded many times. V is TRBV11-1 and J is TRBJ2-7; 7 bases align to TRBD2. V was pared by 3 bases and J by 0 bases, with 5 bases of the junction left unmatched. The CDR3 runs to 15 residues. Germline assignment: CDR1 SGHAT and CDR2 FQDESV (reference sequence). CDR3 bases: TGTGCCAGCAGCTTCGGACTAGGGGACTCCTACGAGCAGTACTTC. Translating it yields CASSFGLGDSYEQYF.

The table lists this clonotype with many counts. This chain connects TRBV6-2 or TRBV6-3 to TRBJ2-5; 9 bases align to TRBD2. V was clipped by 1 base and J by 7 bases; unmatched bases: 10. This CDR3 region has 16 residues. CDR1 and CDR2 from the germline V gene are MNHEY and SVGEGT. In DNA form, the CDR3 reads TGTGCCAGCAGTTACTTCGATAGCGGGAGCCGAGGGACCCAGTACTTC. This codes for CASSYFDSGSRGTQYF.

This clonotype has just a few counts. The chain has TRBV7-9 and TRBJ1-5; D unresolved. The CDR3 extends over 13 amino acids. Germline-derived CDR1 and CDR2 are SEHNR and FQNEAQ (reference sequence). V lost 5 bases, J lost 7 bases, and 12 bases lay in between. The CDR3 bases are TGTGCCAGCAGCGTATTAGGAGGGCAGCCCCAGCATTTT. Translation: CASSVLGGQPQHF.

This clonotype was found many times. The CDR3 region has the DNA TGTGCCAGCCGTTGGGGTACAGAAAACTCCTACGAGCAGTACTTC. Its protein product is CASRWGTENSYEQYF. This chain uses TRBV6-2 or TRBV6-3 with TRBJ2-7; D unresolved. V gave up 8 bases and J gave up 0 bases, with 17 bases separating them. The CDR3 is 15 amino acids. Germline CDR1 and CDR2: MNHEY and SVGEGT.

Many counts were recorded for this clonotype. This chain links TRBV4-1 with TRBJ2-1, with a weak D call TRBD1 (5 bases). The V end was cut by 1 base, the J end by 2 bases, with 9 bases between. The CDR3 sequence is 15 residues long. Germline CDR1 MGHRA, CDR2 YSYEKL. DNA for the CDR3: TGCGCCAGCAGCCAAGGGGGCCTCCCCTACAATGAGCAGTTCTTC. Encoded protein: CASSQGGLPYNEQFF.

This clonotype has at least ten counts. This chain connects TRBV20-1 to TRBJ1-2, with unresolved D. The CDR3 covers 12 residues. With 6 bases removed from V and 2 bases from J, the gap between germline ends came to 10 bases. Per germline, CDR1 DFQATT and CDR2 SNEGSKA (reference sequence). This chain's CDR3 is CSASAGNYGYTF. The CDR3 coding sequence is TGCAGTGCCAGCGCTGGAAACTATGGCTACACCTTC.

The chain recombines TRBV7-8 with TRBJ2-3; 11 nucleotides align to TRBD2. The V segment lost 5 bases and the J segment 2 bases; nucleotides outside the gene matches: 6. The CDR3 is 16 residues long. CDR1 is SGHVS, CDR2 FQNEAQ, per germline. In DNA, the CDR3 is TGTGCCAGCAGCCCCCAGACTAGCGGGGACACAGATACGCAGTATTTT. The encoded protein is CASSPQTSGDTDTQYF.

This clonotype was seen repeatedly, ten times or more. This sequence joins TRBV10-2 and TRBJ2-1; 13 positions agree with TRBD2. The germline gives CDR1 WSHSY, CDR2 SAAADI. Trimming cost V 3 bases and J 9 bases; bases outside gene matches: 8. The CDR3 contains 16 residues. In DNA, the CDR3 is TGCGCCAGCAGTGACTCCGGGACTAGCGGGATTGTTGAGCAGTTCTTC. As protein: CASSDSGTSGIVEQFF.